The subject of this entry is one TCR beta chain. Its antigen is unidentified. Different DNA sequences within this sample yield the same CDR3. This specimen belongs to a study of shared clonotypes between healthy human individuals. Study results and limitations: A handful of donors held approximately 5% of naive CD4 clonotypes in common.

Authors' processing steps: Filtering differed since immunoSEQ provided only junctions, with no quality scores. Data came from immunoSEQ multiplex PCR; TCRdb stores just in-frame clones and leaves some out. V, J and clone size are those of that table, while D and trimming were read from the DNA. The sample carries 950,000 to 1,100,000 clones, about 80% recorded once. It was into CD45RA+ naive and CD45RA-negative memory subsets that the CD4+ cells were split. Material: memory CD4+ T cells from PBMCs. The subset denotes: CD45RA-negative fraction. The receptor comes from a young man in good health. Some clones in this sample may be carry-over from other donors' samples.

In nucleotides, the CDR3 is TGTGCCAGCAGTTTACAGGGAAACTATGGCTACACCTTC. It encodes CASSLQGNYGYTF. V usage is TRBV27 and J usage is TRBJ1-2; TRBD1 is a possible D gene (5 bases). The V end lost 2 bases, the J end lost 2 bases, and 6 bases lay between the germline ends. The CDR3 has 13 amino acids. Per germline, CDR1 MNHEY and CDR2 SMNVEV (reference sequence).